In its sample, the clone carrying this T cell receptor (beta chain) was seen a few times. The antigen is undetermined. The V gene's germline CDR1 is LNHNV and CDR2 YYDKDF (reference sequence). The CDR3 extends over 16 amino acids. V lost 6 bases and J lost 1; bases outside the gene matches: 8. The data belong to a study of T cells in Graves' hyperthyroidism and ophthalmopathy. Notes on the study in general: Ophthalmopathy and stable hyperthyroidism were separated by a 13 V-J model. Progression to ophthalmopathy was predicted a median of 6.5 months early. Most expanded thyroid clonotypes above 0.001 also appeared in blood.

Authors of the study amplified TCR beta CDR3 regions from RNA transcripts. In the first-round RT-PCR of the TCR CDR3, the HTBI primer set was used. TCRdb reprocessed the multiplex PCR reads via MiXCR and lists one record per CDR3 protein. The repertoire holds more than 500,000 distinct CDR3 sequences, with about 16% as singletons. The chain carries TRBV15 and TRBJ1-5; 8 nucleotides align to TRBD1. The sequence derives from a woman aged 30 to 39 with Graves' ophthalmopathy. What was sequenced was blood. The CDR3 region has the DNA TGTGCCACCAGTACAGGACAGGGAGTGAGCAATCAGCCCCAGCATTTT. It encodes CATSTGQGVSNQPQHF.